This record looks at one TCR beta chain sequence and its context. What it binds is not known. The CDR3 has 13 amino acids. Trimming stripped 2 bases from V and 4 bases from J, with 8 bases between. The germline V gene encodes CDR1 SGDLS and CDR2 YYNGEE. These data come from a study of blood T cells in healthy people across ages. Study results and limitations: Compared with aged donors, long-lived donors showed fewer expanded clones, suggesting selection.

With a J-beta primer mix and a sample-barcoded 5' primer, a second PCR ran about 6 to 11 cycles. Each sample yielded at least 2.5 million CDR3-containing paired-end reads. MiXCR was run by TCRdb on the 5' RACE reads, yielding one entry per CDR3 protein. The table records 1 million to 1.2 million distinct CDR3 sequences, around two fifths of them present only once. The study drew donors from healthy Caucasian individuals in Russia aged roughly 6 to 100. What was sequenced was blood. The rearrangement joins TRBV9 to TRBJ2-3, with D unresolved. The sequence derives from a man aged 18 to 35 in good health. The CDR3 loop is CASSVDEPDTQYF. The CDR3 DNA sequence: TGTGCCAGCAGCGTTGACGAACCAGATACGCAGTATTTT.